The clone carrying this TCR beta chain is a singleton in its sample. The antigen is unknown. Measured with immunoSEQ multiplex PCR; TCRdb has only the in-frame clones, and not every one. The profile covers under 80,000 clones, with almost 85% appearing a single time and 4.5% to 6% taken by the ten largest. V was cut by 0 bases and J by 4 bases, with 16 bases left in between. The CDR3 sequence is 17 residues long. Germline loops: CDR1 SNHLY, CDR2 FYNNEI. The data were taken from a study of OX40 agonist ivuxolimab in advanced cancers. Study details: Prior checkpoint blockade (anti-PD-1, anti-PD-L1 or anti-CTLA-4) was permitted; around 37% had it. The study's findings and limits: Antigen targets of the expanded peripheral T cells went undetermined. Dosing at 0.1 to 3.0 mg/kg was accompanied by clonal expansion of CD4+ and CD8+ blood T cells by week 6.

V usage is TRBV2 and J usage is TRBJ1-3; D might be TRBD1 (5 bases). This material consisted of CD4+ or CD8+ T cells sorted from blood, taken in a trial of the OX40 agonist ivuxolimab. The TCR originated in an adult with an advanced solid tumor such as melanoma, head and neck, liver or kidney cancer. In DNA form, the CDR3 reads TGTGCCAGCAGTGAAGCGCTAGTACAGGCTAGCGGAAACACCATATATTTT. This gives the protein CASSEALVQASGNTIYF.